Shown below are 22 T cell receptor beta chains from a single sample sequenced in a study of response to subunit inactivated influenza vaccine. One entry per CDR3 protein, called by TCRdb with MiXCR from the RT-PCR reads. In the table there are 650,000 to 850,000 distinct CDR3 sequences, approximately 15% of which are singletons. Source: PBMCs from blood, taken approximately 15 days before vaccination. These receptors were taken from a man aged 45 to 65 who received an inactivated influenza vaccine.

This clonotype was seen more than once but under ten times. The rearrangement uses TRBV4-2 and TRBJ2-7; D possibly corresponds to TRBD2 (5 bases). The CDR3 is made up of 14 amino acids. The germline V and J ends were trimmed by 1 base and 1 base, with 8 bases remaining between them. Germline CDR1 is LGHNA and CDR2 is YNFKEQ. DNA of the CDR3: TGTGCCAGCAGCCAAGGGGAGTGGTCCTACGAGCAGTACTTC. Protein sequence: CASSQGEWSYEQYF.

This clonotype occurred a few times. V gene TRBV27 combines with J gene TRBJ2-7, with 8 nucleotides matching TRBD1. The CDR3 is made up of 14 amino acids. CDR1 is MNHEY, CDR2 SMNVEV, per germline (reference sequence). The J segment lost 2 bases and the V segment lost 6 bases, leaving 6 bases of the junction unmatched. CDR3 sequence (DNA): TGTGCCAGCAGCTACAGGGGGAGAGCCTACGAGCAGTACTTC. As protein: CASSYRGRAYEQYF.

The table lists this clonotype with many counts. The genes are TRBV24-1 and TRBJ2-5; TRBD2 aligns across 8 bases. Trimming cost V 4 bases and J 1 base; bases outside gene matches: 7. Germline CDR1 is KGHDR and CDR2 is SFDVKD. The CDR3 covers 16 residues. CDR3 protein: CATSELGTSFQETQYF. DNA of the CDR3: TGTGCCACCAGTGAACTCGGGACTAGTTTCCAAGAGACCCAGTACTTC.

The chain links TRBV4-1 to TRBJ2-5, with 9 bases that match TRBD1. V lost 2 bases to trimming and J lost 8 bases; unmatched junction nucleotides: 3. Germline V gene data show CDR1 as MGHRA and CDR2 as YSYEKL. This CDR3 is 13 amino acids long. The CDR3 reads CASSQRTGETQYF. As DNA, the CDR3 is TGCGCCAGCAGCCAAAGGACAGGGGAAACCCAGTACTTC.

CDR3 residues: CASSPDSFLHEQFF. In DNA, the CDR3 is TGCGCCAGCAGCCCCGACAGTTTTTTGCATGAGCAGTTCTTC. The genes are TRBV5-1 and TRBJ2-1; D might be TRBD1 (5 bases). This CDR3 has 14 residues. V was shortened by 4 bases and J by 8 bases, with 16 bases between the two germline ends. Germline CDR1 reads SGHRS; CDR2 reads YFSETQ. The whole variable domain, filled in from reference TRBV5-1 and TRBJ2-1, reads KAGVTQTPRYLIKTRGQQVTLSCSPISGHRSVSWYQQTPGQGLQFLFEYFSETQRNKGNFPGRFSGRQFSNSRSEMNVSTLELGDSALYLCASSPDSFLHEQFFGPGTRLTVL.

This chain joins TRBV5-1 and TRBJ2-5; D might be TRBD1 or TRBD2, each matching 5 bases. The V end was cut by 4 bases, the J end by 1 base, with 11 bases between. Germline lookup yields CDR1 SGHRS and CDR2 YFSETQ. The CDR3 is made up of 14 amino acids. CDR3 protein: CASSPGPTQETQYF. The CDR3 DNA reads as TGCGCCAGCAGCCCGGGACCGACCCAAGAGACCCAGTACTTC.

The chain uses TRBV2 and TRBJ2-3; D possibly uses TRBD1 or TRBD2 (5 bases each). From germline, CDR1 is SNHLY and CDR2 FYNNEI. V shed 7 bases and J shed 4 bases, with 12 bases lying between them. The CDR3 consists of 13 residues. For the CDR3, the DNA is TGTGCCAGCACCCGAGGGGCAGCAGATACGCAGTATTTT. This gives the protein CASTRGAADTQYF. Using reference TRBV2 and TRBJ2-3 for the parts outside the CDR3, the full variable domain is EPEVTQTPSHQVTQMGQEVILRCVPISNHLYFYWYRQILGQKVEFLVSFYNNEISEKSEIFDDQFSVERPDGSNFTLKIRSTKLEDSAMYFCASTRGAADTQYFGPGTRLTVL.

V and J are TRBV6-5 and TRBJ1-2, with a possible D match to TRBD1 (5 bases). Trimming cost V 0 bases and J 0 bases, with 11 bases left between them. CDR1 and CDR2 (germline): MNHEY, SVGAGI. This CDR3 spans 16 amino acids. CDR3 DNA: TGTGCCAGCAGTTACTCGAGGACACACTCTAACTATGGCTACACCTTC. Amino acid sequence: CASSYSRTHSNYGYTF.

The table lists this clonotype with a few counts. The chain combines TRBV12-3 or TRBV12-4 with TRBJ2-3; 8 positions match TRBD2. This CDR3 region has 15 residues. Trimming cost V 6 bases and J 3 bases; bases outside gene matches: 8. The CDR3 spells CASRPGLASTDTQYF. As DNA, the CDR3 is TGTGCCAGCAGGCCCGGACTAGCTTCGACAGATACGCAGTATTTT.

The CDR3 spells CASSPWVEDTGVTIYF. The CDR3 DNA reads as TGTGCCAGCTCACCATGGGTGGAGGACACCGGGGTCACCATATATTTT. V gene TRBV18 combines with J gene TRBJ1-3, with a weak D call TRBD1 (5 bases). V was clipped by 2 bases and J by 9 bases, with 20 bases between them. CDR1 and CDR2 from the germline V gene are KGHSH and LQKENI. The CDR3 spans 16 residues.

This chain links TRBV20-1 with TRBJ1-6; 10 bases agree with TRBD1. The germline V gene has CDR1 DFQATT and CDR2 SNEGSKA (reference sequence). The CDR3 is 14 amino acids. The trim removed 4 bases at V and 9 bases at J, leaving 6 bases unmatched. CDR3 in amino acids: CSAMTGGEPSPLHF. DNA for the CDR3: TGCAGTGCTATGACAGGGGGCGAACCTTCACCCCTCCACTTT.

In its sample, this clonotype was seen a few times. This rearrangement joins TRBV5-1 to TRBJ1-6; D ambiguous. This CDR3 is 15 amino acids long. V dropped 0 bases and J dropped 9 bases, with 13 bases sitting between them. Looked up from germline, CDR1 is SGHRS and CDR2 is YFSETQ. Here the CDR3 reads CASSLGQSTGSPLHF. DNA of the CDR3: TGCGCCAGCAGCTTGGGCCAGTCGACGGGTTCACCCCTCCACTTT.

This clonotype was recorded at least ten times. The chain couples TRBV14 to TRBJ2-7; D possibly matches TRBD1 or TRBD2 (5 bases each). The CDR3 sequence is 16 residues long. Trimming took 2 bases from V and 0 from J, leaving 14 bases between them. The germline V gene has CDR1 SGHDN and CDR2 FVKESK. The DNA of the CDR3 is TGTGCCAGCAGCCAAACCCCCCCGGGGCTCTCCTACGAGCAGTACTTC. Amino acids: CASSQTPPGLSYEQYF.

A few counts support this clonotype. The V and J genes are TRBV28 and TRBJ2-6, with D tentatively TRBD1 (7 bases). Per germline, CDR1 MDHEN and CDR2 SYDVKM. The CDR3 totals 20 residues. V dropped 7 bases and J dropped 2 bases, with 27 bases sitting between them. The DNA for the CDR3 is TGTGCCAGCATTCTGAGGAGGGGCTGGGACAGCTTTGCTGGGGCCAACGTCCTGACTTTC. The encoded protein is CASILRRGWDSFAGANVLTF.

The V call is TRBV29-1, the J call TRBJ2-3; the match to TRBD1 covers 9 bases. There are 18 residues in the CDR3. Looked up from germline, CDR1 is SQVTM and CDR2 is ANQGSEA. V was clipped by 0 bases and J by 6 bases; unmatched bases: 16. The CDR3 region is CSVEELSRDRAFIDTQYF. CDR3 sequence (DNA): TGCAGCGTTGAAGAGTTGTCCCGGGACAGGGCTTTTATCGATACGCAGTATTTT.

This clonotype has ten or more counts. In DNA form, the CDR3 reads TGTGCCAGCAGTTACTCGGTTGCTGCCGCCACCTCCTACAATGAGCAGTTCTTC. Amino acid sequence: CASSYSVAAATSYNEQFF. This sequence joins TRBV6-5 and TRBJ2-1, with unresolved D. V was clipped by 0 bases and J by 0 bases, with 15 bases between them. The CDR3 sequence is 18 residues long. The V gene's germline CDR1 is MNHEY and CDR2 SVGAGI.

At least ten counts were recorded for this clonotype. The chain recombines TRBV16 with TRBJ2-1; D unclear. The V and J ends lost 7 bases and 6 bases respectively, with 7 bases between them. Germline V gene sequence: CDR1 KGHSY, CDR2 FQNENV. CDR3 length: 11 amino acids. CDR3 in DNA: TGTGCCAGCATGATACGCAATGAGCAGTTCTTC. It is translated as CASMIRNEQFF. The whole variable domain, filled in from reference TRBV16 and TRBJ2-1, reads GEEVAQTPKHLVRGEGQKAKLYCAPIKGHSYVFWYQQVLKNEFKFLISFQNENVFDETGMPKERFSAKCLPNSPCSLEIQATKLEDSAVYFCASMIRNEQFFGPGTRLTVL.

This clonotype has only a few counts. The chain links TRBV5-1 to TRBJ2-1; no clear D. With 0 bases removed from V and 6 bases from J, the gap between germline ends came to 13 bases. Looked up from germline, CDR1 is SGHRS and CDR2 is YFSETQ. CDR3 length: 15 residues. CDR3 region: CASSLEDLSVNEQFF. The DNA of the CDR3 is TGCGCCAGCAGCTTGGAGGACCTCTCGGTCAATGAGCAGTTCTTC.

In its sample, this clonotype was seen a few times. The V and J genes are TRBV5-7 and TRBJ2-7, with 10 nucleotides matching TRBD1. TRBV5-7 is given ORF status, its function remaining uncertain. Losses at the gene ends were 4 bases for V and 0 bases for J; bases not matched to a gene: 7. This CDR3 is 16 amino acids long. The CDR3 DNA reads as TGTGCCAGCAGCGACCGGGACAGGGGTCTCTCCTACGAGCAGTACTTC. Residues: CASSDRDRGLSYEQYF.

The table lists this clonotype with a few counts. This chain joins TRBV27 and TRBJ2-7, with D perhaps TRBD1 (7 bases). The CDR3 has 16 residues. CDR1 is MNHEY and CDR2 is SMNVEV in the germline V gene (reference sequence). The ends were cut back, 5 bases at V and 3 bases at J, with 20 bases in the middle. The CDR3 DNA follows: TGTGCCAGCAGTCTAACCGCGGGACAGCGGATCTACGAGCAGTACTTC. Its translation is CASSLTAGQRIYEQYF.

The gene calls are TRBV4-2 and TRBJ1-4; possibly TRBD1 for D (6 bases). This CDR3 region has 16 residues. Germline-derived CDR1 and CDR2 are LGHNA and YNFKEQ. V was clipped by 3 bases and J by 6 bases, with 17 bases between them. The CDR3 DNA reads TGTGCCAGCAGCCATTCCTCGCGGAGGGGGGATGAAAAACTGTTTTTT. This gives the protein CASSHSSRRGDEKLFF.

The chain links TRBV2 to TRBJ1-5; weak D call: TRBD1 (6 bases). Trimming removed 6 bases at V and 5 bases at J, with 17 bases between. CDR1 is SNHLY and CDR2 is FYNNEI in the germline V gene. The CDR3 consists of 15 residues. The CDR3 is CASRVRGKGDQPQHF. The CDR3 coding sequence is TGTGCCAGCAGAGTCAGGGGAAAAGGCGATCAGCCCCAGCATTTT.